The 18 T cell receptor beta chains in this list originate from one sample, sequenced in a study of metastatic and nonmetastatic thyroid tumors. MiXCR re-clonotyped the PCR reads for TCRdb. The table lists about 16,000 clones, roughly 24% of them singletons. Ahead of thyroid surgery, no patient had received treatment of any kind. Sequencing input: adjacent normal tissue. Receptor source: a female donor with papillary thyroid cancer or a benign thyroid nodule (not recorded which). Some clones in this sample may be carry-over from other donors' samples.

The V call is TRBV12-3 or TRBV12-4, the J call TRBJ2-7; 8 bases align to TRBD1. V trimming: 6 bases; J trimming: 6 bases; junction bases outside the gene matches: 13. The CDR3 spans 15 residues. For the CDR3, the DNA is TGTGCCAGCAGAGGGGGGACAGGAGGGACGGCCGAGCAGTACTTC. Residues: CASRGGTGGTAEQYF.

CDR3 sequence (DNA): TGTGCCAGCGCCGGGACAGCTACCTACGAGCAGTACTTC. As protein: CASAGTATYEQYF. The chain recombines TRBV27 with TRBJ2-7; 7 bases are a match to TRBD1. Germline CDR1 MNHEY, CDR2 SMNVEV (reference sequence). The J segment lost 2 bases and the V segment lost 8 bases, leaving 6 bases of the junction unmatched. The CDR3 extends over 13 amino acids.

This clone came up once. This sequence joins TRBV14 and TRBJ1-2, with a possible D match to TRBD1 (5 bases). Deletions cut 6 bases from V and 0 bases from J, with 11 bases between. The CDR3 consists of 14 residues. Germline V gene sequence: CDR1 SGHDN, CDR2 FVKESK. The CDR3 spells CASSGTEANYGYTF. CDR3 nucleotides: TGTGCCAGCAGTGGGACCGAAGCTAACTATGGCTACACCTTC.

This clone was found a few times. The chain is built from TRBV7-9 and TRBJ1-2; TRBD1 is a possible D gene (5 bases). The germline V gene encodes CDR1 SEHNR and CDR2 FQNEAQ (reference sequence). The V gene lost 1 base and the J gene lost 8 bases, with 14 bases spanning the gap. There are 14 residues in the CDR3. This CDR3 reads CASSLEGSVQGYTF. The CDR3 DNA reads as TGTGCCAGCAGCTTAGAGGGGTCCGTGCAGGGCTACACCTTC.

The V and J genes are TRBV2 and TRBJ2-7; 10 bases are shared with TRBD1. The length of the CDR3 is 14 residues. Germline V CDR1 and CDR2: SNHLY, FYNNEI. The trim removed 7 bases at V and 3 bases at J, leaving 6 bases unmatched. The CDR3 here is CASIRQGAGYEQYF. CDR3 DNA: TGTGCCAGCATTAGACAGGGGGCAGGCTACGAGCAGTACTTC. Drawing the rest from reference TRBV2 and TRBJ2-7, the complete variable domain is EPEVTQTPSHQVTQMGQEVILRCVPISNHLYFYWYRQILGQKVEFLVSFYNNEISEKSEIFDDQFSVERPDGSNFTLKIRSTKLEDSAMYFCASIRQGAGYEQYFGPGTRLTVT.

Notes on this clone: A much larger clone lies a single base off, so this may be a read error. This chain joins TRBV6-5 and TRBJ2-7, with D hard to call. Germline lookup yields CDR1 MNHEY and CDR2 SVGAGI. The CDR3 is 14 amino acids. DNA of the CDR3: TGTGCCGGCAGTTACCACCAGGCTTCCTACGAGCAGTACTTC. Protein product: CAGSYHQASYEQYF.

The chain links TRBV27 to TRBJ2-3, with TRBD1 matching 8 bases. V was clipped by 5 bases and J by 4 bases; unmatched bases: 11. The V gene's germline CDR1 is MNHEY and CDR2 SMNVEV (reference sequence). CDR3 length: 16 amino acids. This CDR3 reads CASSPQTGVIADTQYF. The DNA of the CDR3 is TGTGCCAGCAGTCCACAGACAGGGGTGATCGCAGATACGCAGTATTTT.

A few counts support this clone. This rearrangement joins TRBV2 to TRBJ1-1; 7 nucleotides align to TRBD1. V lost 2 bases and J lost 3; bases outside the gene matches: 3. The CDR3 runs to 14 residues. Germline CDR1 reads SNHLY; CDR2 reads FYNNEI. The CDR3 nucleotides read TGTGCCAGCAGTGAACAGGGGGTCGACACTGAAGCTTTCTTT. Translated: CASSEQGVDTEAFF.

Only a few counts were recorded for this clone. The chain uses TRBV27 and TRBJ1-2; possibly TRBD1 for D (6 bases). V gave up 6 bases and J gave up 4 bases, with 12 bases separating them. Germline CDR1 and CDR2: MNHEY and SMNVEV (reference sequence). The length of the CDR3 is 13 residues. The CDR3 sequence: CASRIDRRYGYTF. CDR3 nucleotide sequence: TGTGCCAGCAGAATAGACAGGCGCTATGGCTACACCTTC.

This CDR3 is CASSSPNRAGSDEQYF. Written as DNA, the CDR3 is TGTGCCAGCAGTTCCCCCAACAGGGCAGGGTCGGATGAGCAGTACTTC. V gene TRBV27 combines with J gene TRBJ2-7, with D perhaps matching TRBD1 (6 bases). Per the germline V gene, CDR1 is MNHEY and CDR2 is SMNVEV (reference sequence). V was pared by 4 bases and J by 7 bases, with 23 bases between. This CDR3 is 16 amino acids long.

The chain uses TRBV13 and TRBJ1-1; tentatively, D is TRBD1 (6 bases). CDR1 and CDR2 (germline): PRHDT, FYEKMQ (reference sequence). This CDR3 is built from 14 residues. Deletions cut 0 bases from V and 4 bases from J, with 9 bases between. The CDR3 DNA reads TGTGCCAGCAGCTTAGGAAGGGGGAGCACTGAAGCTTTCTTT. Protein product: CASSLGRGSTEAFF.

There are many counts of this clone. The chain recombines TRBV28 with TRBJ1-1; a possible D gene is TRBD1 (5 bases). The V gene lost 7 bases and the J gene lost 8 bases, with 17 bases spanning the gap. This CDR3 has 13 amino acids. Germline values: CDR1 MDHEN, CDR2 SYDVKM. The CDR3, as DNA: TGTGCCAGCATCTCTAATACGGCAGGGGAAGCTTTCTTT. This encodes CASISNTAGEAFF. The full variable domain, its missing parts supplied by reference TRBV28 and TRBJ1-1, is DVKVTQSSRYLVKRTGEKVFLECVQDMDHENMFWYRQDPGLGLRLIYFSYDVKMKEKGDIPEGYSVSREKKERFSLILESASTNQTSMYLCASISNTAGEAFFGQGTRLTVV.

The V gene is TRBV28, the J gene TRBJ2-7; 7 bases are shared with TRBD2. The length of the CDR3 is 18 residues. Per germline, CDR1 MDHEN and CDR2 SYDVKM. V lost 4 bases, J lost 2 bases, and 17 bases stayed unmatched. The CDR3 DNA reads as TGTGCCAGCAGTTCCCCCGCTAGCGGACGCCCAACACCCTACGAGCAGTACTTC. Translation: CASSSPASGRPTPYEQYF.

The V call is TRBV18, the J call TRBJ2-2; D perhaps matches TRBD2 (6 bases). The V end lost 2 bases, the J end lost 0 bases, and 10 bases lay between the germline ends. The CDR3 runs to 16 residues. Germline V gene lookup returns CDR1 KGHSH and CDR2 LQKENI. The CDR3 spells CASSPTGESNTGELFF. The CDR3 region has the DNA TGTGCCAGCTCACCAACGGGGGAATCGAACACCGGGGAGCTGTTTTTT.

This clone ranks as medium-sized. This chain uses TRBV27 with TRBJ2-5; the match to TRBD2 covers 12 bases. This CDR3 contains 16 residues. V shed 3 bases, J shed 5 bases, and the junction held 7 bases outside the gene matches. CDR1 and CDR2 (germline): MNHEY, SMNVEV (reference sequence). The DNA for the CDR3 is TGTGCCAGCAGTTTGGGAAGACTAGCGGGAGTCGAGACCCAGTACTTC. It specifies CASSLGRLAGVETQYF.

There are a few counts of this clone. The chain uses TRBV24-1 and TRBJ2-3; no clear D gene. The germline gives CDR1 KGHDR, CDR2 SFDVKD. V shed 3 bases and J shed 0 bases, with 3 bases lying between them. This CDR3 has 13 residues. In DNA form, the CDR3 reads TGTGCCACCAGTGATGCTAGCACAGATACGCAGTATTTT. Protein product: CATSDASTDTQYF.

This clone was detected only a few times. The chain has TRBV28 and TRBJ2-5; D perhaps matches TRBD1 (7 bases). From germline, CDR1 is MDHEN and CDR2 SYDVKM. The CDR3 sequence is 16 residues long. V was pared by 1 base and J by 5 bases, with 17 bases between. The CDR3 loop reads CASSLSPQTGRETQYF. CDR3 nucleotides: TGTGCCAGCAGTTTATCCCCACAGACAGGGAGGGAGACCCAGTACTTC.

This rearrangement joins TRBV12-3 or TRBV12-4 to TRBJ1-1; the D gene is possibly TRBD1 (5 bases). V lost 6 bases, J lost 6 bases, and 14 bases lay in between. This CDR3 is 13 amino acids long. This CDR3 is CASRPDSRPEAFF. CDR3 DNA: TGTGCCAGCAGACCCGACAGTCGCCCTGAAGCTTTCTTT.